This T cell receptor beta chain appears in the sequencing data of a study of T cells after yellow fever vaccination. In its sample, this clonotype was seen a few times. Germline lookup yields CDR1 SQVTM and CDR2 ANQGSEA. V lost 6 bases to trimming and J lost 1 base, with 10 bases between them. The CDR3 spans 12 residues. TCRdb fed the 5' RACE reads into MiXCR, producing one record per CDR3 protein. The profile covers 250,000 to 400,000 distinct CDR3 sequences, with about 4% appearing a single time and roughly 25% taken by the ten largest. The genes are TRBV29-1 and TRBJ2-7, with D possibly matching TRBD1 (6 bases). This clonotype originated in a man aged 18 to 29 who received the YFV17D yellow fever vaccine. Sequenced material: PBMCs, taken 5 days after the yellow fever booster vaccination. CDR3 sequence: CSVVGQSYEQYF. CDR3 coding DNA: TGCAGCGTGGTAGGACAGTCCTACGAGCAGTACTTC.